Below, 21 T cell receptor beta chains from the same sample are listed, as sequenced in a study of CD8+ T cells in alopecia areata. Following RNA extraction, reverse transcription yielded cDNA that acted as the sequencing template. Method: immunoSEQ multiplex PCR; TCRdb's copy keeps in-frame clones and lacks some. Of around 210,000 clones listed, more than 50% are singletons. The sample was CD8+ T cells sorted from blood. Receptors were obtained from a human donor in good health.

The CDR3 loop is CSVQLAGATDTQYF. The CDR3 DNA is TGCAGCGTTCAACTAGCGGGGGCGACAGATACGCAGTATTTT. This sequence joins TRBV29-1 and TRBJ2-3; 11 bases match TRBD2. Germline V gene sequence: CDR1 SQVTM, CDR2 ANQGSEA. This CDR3 is 14 amino acids long. Germline trimming cut 5 bases from V and 3 bases from J; bases unmatched to any gene: 4.

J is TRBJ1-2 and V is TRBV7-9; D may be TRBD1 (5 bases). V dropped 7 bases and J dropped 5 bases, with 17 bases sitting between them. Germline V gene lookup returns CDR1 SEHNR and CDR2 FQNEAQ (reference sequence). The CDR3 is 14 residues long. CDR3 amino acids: CASTPTGESYGYTF. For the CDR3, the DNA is TGTGCCAGCACCCCTACGGGGGAGTCGTATGGCTACACCTTC.

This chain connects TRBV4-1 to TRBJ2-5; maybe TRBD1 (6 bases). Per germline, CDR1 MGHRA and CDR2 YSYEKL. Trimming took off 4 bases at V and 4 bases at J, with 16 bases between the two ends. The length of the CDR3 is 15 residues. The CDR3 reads CASSPRDTLGETQYF. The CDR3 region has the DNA TGCGCCAGCAGCCCACGGGACACCCTAGGAGAGACCCAGTACTTC.

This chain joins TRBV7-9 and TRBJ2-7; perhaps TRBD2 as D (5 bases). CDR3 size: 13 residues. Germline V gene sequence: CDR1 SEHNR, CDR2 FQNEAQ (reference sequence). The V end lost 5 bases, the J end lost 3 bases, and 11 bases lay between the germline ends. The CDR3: CASSRTDHYEQYF. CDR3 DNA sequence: TGTGCCAGCAGCCGGACTGATCACTACGAGCAGTACTTC. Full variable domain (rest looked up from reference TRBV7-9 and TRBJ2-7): DTGVSQNPRHKITKRGQNVTFRCDPISEHNRLYWYRQTLGQGPEFLTYFQNEAQLEKSRLLSDRFSAERPKGSFSTLEIQRTEQGDSAMYLCASSRTDHYEQYFGPGTRLTVT.

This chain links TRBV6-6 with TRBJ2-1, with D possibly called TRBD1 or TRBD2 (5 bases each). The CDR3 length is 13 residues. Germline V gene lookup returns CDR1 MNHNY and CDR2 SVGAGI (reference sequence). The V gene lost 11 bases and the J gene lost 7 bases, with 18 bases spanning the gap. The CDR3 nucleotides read TGTGCCGGGACGGACACCCCGTGGAATGAGCAGTTCTTC. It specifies CAGTDTPWNEQFF.

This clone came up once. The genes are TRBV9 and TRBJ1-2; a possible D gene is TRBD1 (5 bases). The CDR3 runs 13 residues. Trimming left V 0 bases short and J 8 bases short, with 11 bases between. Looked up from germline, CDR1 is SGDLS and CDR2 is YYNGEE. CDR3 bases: TGTGCCAGCAGCGTAGGACAGTCTGGCGGCTACACCTTC. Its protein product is CASSVGQSGGYTF.

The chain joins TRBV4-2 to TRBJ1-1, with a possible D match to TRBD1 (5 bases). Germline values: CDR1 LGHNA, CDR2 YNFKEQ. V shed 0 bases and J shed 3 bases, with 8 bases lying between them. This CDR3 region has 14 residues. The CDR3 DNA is TGTGCCAGCAGCCAAGAGAGCAGGGACACTGAAGCTTTCTTT. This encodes CASSQESRDTEAFF.

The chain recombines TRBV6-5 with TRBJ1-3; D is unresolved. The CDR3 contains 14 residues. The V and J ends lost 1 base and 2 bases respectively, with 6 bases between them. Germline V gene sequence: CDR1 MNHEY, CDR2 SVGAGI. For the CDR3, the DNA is TGTGCCAGCAGTTACTACAGAACTGGAAACACCATATATTTT. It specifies CASSYYRTGNTIYF.

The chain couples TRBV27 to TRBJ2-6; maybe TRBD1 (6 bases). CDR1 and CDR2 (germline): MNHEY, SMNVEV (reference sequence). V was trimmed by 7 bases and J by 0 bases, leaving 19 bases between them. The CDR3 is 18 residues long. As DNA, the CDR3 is TGTGCCAGCATTAGACCATTACAGGGAATCTCTGGGGCCAACGTCCTGACTTTC. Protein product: CASIRPLQGISGANVLTF. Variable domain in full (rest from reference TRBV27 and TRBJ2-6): EAQVTQNPRYLITVTGKKLTVTCSQNMNHEYMSWYRQDPGLGLRQIYYSMNVEVTDKGDVPEGYKVSRKEKRNFPLILESPSPNQTSLYFCASIRPLQGISGANVLTFGAGSRLTVL.

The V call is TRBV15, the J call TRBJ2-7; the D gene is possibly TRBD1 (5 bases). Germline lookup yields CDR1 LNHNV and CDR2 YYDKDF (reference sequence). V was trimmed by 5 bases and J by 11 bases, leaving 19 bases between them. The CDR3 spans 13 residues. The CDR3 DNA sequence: TGTGCCACCAGCTCCAGACGCAGGGCCGTCGAGTACTTC. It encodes CATSSRRRAVEYF.

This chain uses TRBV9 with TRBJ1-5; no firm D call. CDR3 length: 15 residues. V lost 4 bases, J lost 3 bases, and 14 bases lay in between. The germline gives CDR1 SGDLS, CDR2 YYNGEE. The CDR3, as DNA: TGTGCCAGCAGCCAATCCAACCGCTACAATCAGCCCCAGCATTTT. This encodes CASSQSNRYNQPQHF.

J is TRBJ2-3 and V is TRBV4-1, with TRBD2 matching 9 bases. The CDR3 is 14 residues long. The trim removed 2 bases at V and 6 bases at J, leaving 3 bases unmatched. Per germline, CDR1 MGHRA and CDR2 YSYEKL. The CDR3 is CASSQLAGTDTQYF. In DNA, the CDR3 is TGCGCCAGCAGCCAACTAGCGGGGACCGATACGCAGTATTTT.

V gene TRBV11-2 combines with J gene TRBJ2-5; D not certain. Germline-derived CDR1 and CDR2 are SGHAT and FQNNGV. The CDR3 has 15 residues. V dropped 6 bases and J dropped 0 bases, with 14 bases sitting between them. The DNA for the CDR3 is TGTGCCAGCAGTTCAAGGACGGCGTACCAAGAGACCCAGTACTTC. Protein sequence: CASSSRTAYQETQYF.

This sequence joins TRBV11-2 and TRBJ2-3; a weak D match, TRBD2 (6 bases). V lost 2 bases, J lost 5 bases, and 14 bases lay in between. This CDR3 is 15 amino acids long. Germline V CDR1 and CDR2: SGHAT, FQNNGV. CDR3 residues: CASSLSASAGDTQYF. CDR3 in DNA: TGTGCCAGCAGCTTATCGGCTAGCGCTGGAGATACGCAGTATTTT.

The CDR3 bases are TGTGCCAGCAGTAGGGGGACTAGTGGGGAGACCCAGTACTTC. Translated: CASSRGTSGETQYF. This rearrangement joins TRBV6-5 to TRBJ2-5; TRBD2 matches at 8 bases. The V segment lost 5 bases and the J segment 5 bases; nucleotides outside the gene matches: 7. Germline lookup yields CDR1 MNHEY and CDR2 SVGAGI. The CDR3 spans 14 residues.

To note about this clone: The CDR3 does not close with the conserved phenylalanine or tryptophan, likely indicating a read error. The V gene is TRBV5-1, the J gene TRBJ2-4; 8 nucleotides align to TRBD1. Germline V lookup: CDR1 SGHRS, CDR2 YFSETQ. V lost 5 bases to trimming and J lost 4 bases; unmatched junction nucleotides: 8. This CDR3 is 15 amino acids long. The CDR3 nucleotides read TGCGCCAGCAGGGATGGGACAGGCGGAAAAAACATTCAGTACTTA. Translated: CASRDGTGGKNIQYL.

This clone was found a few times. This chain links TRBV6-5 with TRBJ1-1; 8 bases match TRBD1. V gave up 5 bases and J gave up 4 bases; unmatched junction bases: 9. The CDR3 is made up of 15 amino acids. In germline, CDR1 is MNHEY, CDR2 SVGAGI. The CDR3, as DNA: TGTGCCAGCAGTCGGAGACAGGGGTTGGCCACTGAAGCTTTCTTT. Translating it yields CASSRRQGLATEAFF.

CDR3 protein: CASSWDSTGREQYF. CDR3 in DNA: TGTGCCAGCAGTTGGGACTCGACCGGGAGGGAGCAGTACTTC. The chain uses TRBV27 and TRBJ2-7, with TRBD2 matching 7 bases. J lost 7 bases, V lost 4 bases, and 10 bases had no gene match. The V gene's germline CDR1 is MNHEY and CDR2 SMNVEV (reference sequence). The CDR3 has 14 amino acids.

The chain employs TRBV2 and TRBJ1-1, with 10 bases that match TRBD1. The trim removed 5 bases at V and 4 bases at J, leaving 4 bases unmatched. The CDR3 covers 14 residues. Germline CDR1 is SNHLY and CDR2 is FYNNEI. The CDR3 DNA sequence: TGTGCCAGCAGTATCGGACAGGGGGGCACTGAAGCTTTCTTT. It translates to CASSIGQGGTEAFF.

CDR3 in amino acids: CASSRDSPSNSPLHF. The CDR3 coding sequence is TGTGCCAGCAGCCGGGACAGCCCCTCTAATTCACCCCTCCACTTT. The chain combines TRBV7-9 with TRBJ1-6; TRBD1 aligns across 7 bases. The CDR3 runs to 15 residues. The junction had 7 bases not matched to a gene; V was cut back by 5 bases and J by 6 bases. Germline V gene data show CDR1 as SEHNR and CDR2 as FQNEAQ (reference sequence).

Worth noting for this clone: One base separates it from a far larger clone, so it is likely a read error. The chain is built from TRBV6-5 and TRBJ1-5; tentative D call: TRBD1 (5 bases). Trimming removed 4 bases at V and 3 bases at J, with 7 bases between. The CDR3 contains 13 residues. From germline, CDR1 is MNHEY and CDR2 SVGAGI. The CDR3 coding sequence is TGTGCCAGCAGTTCAGGGTACAATCAGCCCCAGCATTTT. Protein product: CASSSGYNQPQHF.